The TCR beta chain under discussion was sequenced for a study of blood T cell repertoires in COVID-19. Turning to the study itself: T cells, B-cell-depleted T cells, or PBMCs provided the cDNA or gDNA that served as material.

Using immunoSEQ multiplex PCR, the repertoire was profiled, and TCRdb retains in-frame clones only, with some absent. The sample carries 75,000 to 85,000 clones, 75% to 90% recorded once. CDR1 and CDR2 from the germline V gene are SGHRS and YFSETQ. The V end lost 4 bases, the J end lost 0 bases, and 9 bases lay between the germline ends. The CDR3 runs 14 residues. The chain carries TRBV5-1 and TRBJ2-3; no clear D gene. The sequencing sample was made of peripheral blood. The source of this sequence is a man aged 50 to 59 with active COVID-19. CDR3 residues: CASSGNPSTDTQYF. CDR3 coding DNA: TGCGCCAGCAGCGGCAACCCTAGCACAGATACGCAGTATTTT.